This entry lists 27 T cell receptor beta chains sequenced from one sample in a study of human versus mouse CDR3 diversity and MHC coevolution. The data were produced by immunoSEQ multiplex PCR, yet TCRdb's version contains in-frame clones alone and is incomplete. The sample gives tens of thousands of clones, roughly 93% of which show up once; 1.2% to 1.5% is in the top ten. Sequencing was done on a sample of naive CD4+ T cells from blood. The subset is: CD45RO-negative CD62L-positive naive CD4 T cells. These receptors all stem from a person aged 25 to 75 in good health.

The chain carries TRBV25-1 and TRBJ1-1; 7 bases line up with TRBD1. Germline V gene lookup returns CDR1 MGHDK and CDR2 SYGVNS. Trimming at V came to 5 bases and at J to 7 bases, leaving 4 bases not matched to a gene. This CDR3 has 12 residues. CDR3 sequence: CASSRDRDEAFF. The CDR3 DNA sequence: TGTGCCAGCAGTCGCGACAGGGATGAAGCTTTCTTT.

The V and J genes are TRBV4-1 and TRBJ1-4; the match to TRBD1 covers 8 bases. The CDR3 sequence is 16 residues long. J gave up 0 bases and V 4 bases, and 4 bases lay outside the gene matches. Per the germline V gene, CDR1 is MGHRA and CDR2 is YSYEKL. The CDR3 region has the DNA TGCGCCAGCAGCCTACCAGGGGGCCCAACTAATGAAAAACTGTTTTTT. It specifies CASSLPGGPTNEKLFF.

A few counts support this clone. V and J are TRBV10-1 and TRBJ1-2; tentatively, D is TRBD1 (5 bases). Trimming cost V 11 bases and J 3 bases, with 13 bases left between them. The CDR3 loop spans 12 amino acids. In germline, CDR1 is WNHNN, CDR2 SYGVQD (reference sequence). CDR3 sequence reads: CAGQTDHYGYTF. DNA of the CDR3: TGCGCCGGGCAGACAGACCACTATGGCTACACCTTC.

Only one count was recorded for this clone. DNA of the CDR3: TGCGCCAGCAGCCAAGATCCGGCCGGGACAGGGGGCATCTATGGCTACACCTTC. Residues: CASSQDPAGTGGIYGYTF. The chain links TRBV4-3 to TRBJ1-2, with 12 bases that match TRBD1. CDR1 is LGHNA, CDR2 YSLEER, per germline. The V and J ends lost 0 bases and 4 bases, in that order; junction bases with no gene match: 9. This CDR3 has 18 residues.

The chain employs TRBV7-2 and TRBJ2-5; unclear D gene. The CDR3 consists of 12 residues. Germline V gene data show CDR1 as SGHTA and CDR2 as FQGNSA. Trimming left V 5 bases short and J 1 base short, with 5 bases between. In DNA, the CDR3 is TGTGCCAGCAGCCAATTCCAAGAGACCCAGTACTTC. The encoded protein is CASSQFQETQYF. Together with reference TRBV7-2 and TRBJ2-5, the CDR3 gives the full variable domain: GAGVSQSPSNKVTEKGKDVELRCDPISGHTALYWYRQSLGQGLEFLIYFQGNSAPDKSGLPSDRFSAERTGGSVSTLTIQRTQQEDSAVYLCASSQFQETQYFGPGTRLLVL.

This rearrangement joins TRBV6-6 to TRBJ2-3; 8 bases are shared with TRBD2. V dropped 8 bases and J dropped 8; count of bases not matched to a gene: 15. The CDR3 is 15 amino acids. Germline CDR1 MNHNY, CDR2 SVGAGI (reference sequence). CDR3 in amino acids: CASLSLAGPGGTQYF. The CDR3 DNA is TGTGCCAGCTTATCTTTAGCGGGGCCGGGGGGTACGCAGTATTTT.

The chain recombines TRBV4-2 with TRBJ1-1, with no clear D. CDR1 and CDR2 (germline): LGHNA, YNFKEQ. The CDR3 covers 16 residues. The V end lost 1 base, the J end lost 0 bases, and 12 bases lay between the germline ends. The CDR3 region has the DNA TGTGCCAGCAGCCAAGTCGGACGGGGTATGAACACTGAAGCTTTCTTT. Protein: CASSQVGRGMNTEAFF.

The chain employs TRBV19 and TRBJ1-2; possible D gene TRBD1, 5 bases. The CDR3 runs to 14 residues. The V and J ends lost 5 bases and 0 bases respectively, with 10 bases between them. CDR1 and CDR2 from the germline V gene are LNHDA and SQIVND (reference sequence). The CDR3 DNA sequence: TGTGCCAGTAGTTTCTTGACAGCTAACTATGGCTACACCTTC. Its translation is CASSFLTANYGYTF.

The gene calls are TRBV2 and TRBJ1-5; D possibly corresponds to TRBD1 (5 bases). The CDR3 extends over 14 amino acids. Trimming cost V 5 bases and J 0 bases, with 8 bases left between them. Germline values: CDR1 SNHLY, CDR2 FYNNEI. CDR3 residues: CASSTGYSNQPQHF. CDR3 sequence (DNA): TGTGCCAGCAGTACAGGTTATAGCAATCAGCCCCAGCATTTT. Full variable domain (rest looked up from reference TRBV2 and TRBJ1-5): EPEVTQTPSHQVTQMGQEVILRCVPISNHLYFYWYRQILGQKVEFLVSFYNNEISEKSEIFDDQFSVERPDGSNFTLKIRSTKLEDSAMYFCASSTGYSNQPQHFGDGTRLSIL.

CDR3 protein: CSALGQGKDGYTF. The CDR3 nucleotides read TGCAGCGCCCTGGGACAGGGGAAGGATGGCTACACCTTC. This sequence joins TRBV29-1 and TRBJ1-2; 10 bases are shared with TRBD1. The CDR3 runs to 13 residues. In germline, CDR1 is SQVTM, CDR2 ANQGSEA. The trim removed 7 bases at V and 6 bases at J, leaving 8 bases unmatched.

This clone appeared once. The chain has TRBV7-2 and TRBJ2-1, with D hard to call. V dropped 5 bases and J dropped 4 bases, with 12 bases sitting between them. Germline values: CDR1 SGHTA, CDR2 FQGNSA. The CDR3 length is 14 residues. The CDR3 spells CASSPVELYNEQFF. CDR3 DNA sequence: TGTGCCAGCAGCCCCGTTGAGCTGTACAATGAGCAGTTCTTC.

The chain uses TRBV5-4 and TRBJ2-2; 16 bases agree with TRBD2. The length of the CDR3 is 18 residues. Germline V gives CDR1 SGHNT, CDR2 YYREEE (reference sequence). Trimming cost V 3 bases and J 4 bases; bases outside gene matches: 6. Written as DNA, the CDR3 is TGTGCCAGCAGCTCGGGACTAGCGGGGGGGCCTGGCACCGGGGAGCTGTTTTTT. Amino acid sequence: CASSSGLAGGPGTGELFF.

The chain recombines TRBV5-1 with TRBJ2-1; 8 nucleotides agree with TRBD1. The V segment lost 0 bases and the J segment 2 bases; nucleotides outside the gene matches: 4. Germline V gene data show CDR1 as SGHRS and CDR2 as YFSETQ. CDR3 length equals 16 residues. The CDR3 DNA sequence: TGCGCCAGCAGCTTGGCACAGGGGGTGACCTACAATGAGCAGTTCTTC. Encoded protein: CASSLAQGVTYNEQFF.

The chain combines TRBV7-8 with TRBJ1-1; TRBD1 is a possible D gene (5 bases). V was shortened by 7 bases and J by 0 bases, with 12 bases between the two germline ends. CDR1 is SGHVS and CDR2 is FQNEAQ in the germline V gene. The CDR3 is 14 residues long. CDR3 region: CASTTGAMNTEAFF. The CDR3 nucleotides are TGTGCCAGCACTACAGGAGCCATGAACACTGAAGCTTTCTTT.

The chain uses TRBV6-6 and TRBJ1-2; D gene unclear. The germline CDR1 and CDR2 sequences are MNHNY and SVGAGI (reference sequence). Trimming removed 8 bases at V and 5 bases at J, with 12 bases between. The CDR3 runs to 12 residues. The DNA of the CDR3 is TGTGCCAGCGATGGAGGGCAATATGGCTACACCTTC. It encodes CASDGGQYGYTF.

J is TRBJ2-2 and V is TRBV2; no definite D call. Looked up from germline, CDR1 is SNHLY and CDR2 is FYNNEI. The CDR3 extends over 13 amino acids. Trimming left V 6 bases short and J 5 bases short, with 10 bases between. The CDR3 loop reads CASSEWATGELFF. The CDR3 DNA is TGTGCCAGCAGCGAATGGGCGACCGGGGAGCTGTTTTTT.

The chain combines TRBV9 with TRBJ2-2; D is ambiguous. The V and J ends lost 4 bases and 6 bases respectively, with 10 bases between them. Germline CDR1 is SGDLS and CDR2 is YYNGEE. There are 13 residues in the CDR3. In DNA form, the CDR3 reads TGTGCCAGCAGCTACCCACCGGCCGGGGAGCTGTTTTTT. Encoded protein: CASSYPPAGELFF.

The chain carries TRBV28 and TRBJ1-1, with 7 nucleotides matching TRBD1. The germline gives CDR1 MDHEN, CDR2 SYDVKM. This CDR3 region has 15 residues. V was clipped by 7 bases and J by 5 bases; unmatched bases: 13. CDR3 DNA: TGTGCCAGCACCCGTCAGACAGGGTTCGGGACTGAAGCTTTCTTT. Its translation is CASTRQTGFGTEAFF.

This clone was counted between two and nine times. CDR3 nucleotides: TGTGCCAGCAGTTACTTAAGTAGCGGGAGAGTGTACGAGCAGTACTTC. Translated, it gives CASSYLSSGRVYEQYF. The chain is built from TRBV6-5 and TRBJ2-7; 9 bases map to TRBD2. This CDR3 is 16 amino acids long. CDR1 MNHEY and CDR2 SVGAGI come from the germline V gene. J lost 4 bases, V lost 1 base, and 8 bases had no gene match.

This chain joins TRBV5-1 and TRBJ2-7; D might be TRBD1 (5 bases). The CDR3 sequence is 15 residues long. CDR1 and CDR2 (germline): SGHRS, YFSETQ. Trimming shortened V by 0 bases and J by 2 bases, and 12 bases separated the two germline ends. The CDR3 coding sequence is TGCGCCAGCAGCTTGGCAGAAAGGGGAACCTACGAGCAGTACTTC. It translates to CASSLAERGTYEQYF.

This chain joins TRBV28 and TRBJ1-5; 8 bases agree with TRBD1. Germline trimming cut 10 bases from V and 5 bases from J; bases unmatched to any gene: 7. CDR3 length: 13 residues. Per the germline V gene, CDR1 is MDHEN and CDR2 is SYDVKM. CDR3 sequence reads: CAITGQGYQPQHF. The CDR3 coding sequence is TGTGCCATCACTGGACAGGGCTATCAGCCCCAGCATTTT.

DNA of the CDR3: TGTGCCAGCAGCCAATGGACAGGGGGGACGGCCGGGGAGCTGTTTTTT. Translating it yields CASSQWTGGTAGELFF. This chain uses TRBV11-3 with TRBJ2-2; 10 bases fit TRBD1. Germline CDR1 and CDR2: SGHNT and YENEEA. V shed 5 bases, J shed 6 bases, and the junction held 9 bases outside the gene matches. The CDR3 spans 16 residues.

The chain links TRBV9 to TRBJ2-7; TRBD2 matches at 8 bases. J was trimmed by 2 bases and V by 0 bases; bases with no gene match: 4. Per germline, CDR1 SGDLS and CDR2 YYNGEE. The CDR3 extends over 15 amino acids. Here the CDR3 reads CASSVAPGGAYEQYF. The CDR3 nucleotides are TGTGCCAGCAGCGTAGCCCCGGGAGGGGCCTACGAGCAGTACTTC. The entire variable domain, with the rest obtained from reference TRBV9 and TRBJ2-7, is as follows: DSGVTQTPKHLITATGQRVTLRCSPRSGDLSVYWYQQSLDQGLQFLIQYYNGEERAKGNILERFSAQQFPDLHSELNLSSLELGDSALYFCASSVAPGGAYEQYFGPGTRLTVT.

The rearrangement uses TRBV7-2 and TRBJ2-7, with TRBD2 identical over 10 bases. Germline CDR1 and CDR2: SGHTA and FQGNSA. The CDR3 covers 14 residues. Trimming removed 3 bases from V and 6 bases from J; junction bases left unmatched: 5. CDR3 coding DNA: TGTGCCAGCAGCTTCGGGACTAGCGTCTCCGAGCAGTACTTC. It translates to CASSFGTSVSEQYF.

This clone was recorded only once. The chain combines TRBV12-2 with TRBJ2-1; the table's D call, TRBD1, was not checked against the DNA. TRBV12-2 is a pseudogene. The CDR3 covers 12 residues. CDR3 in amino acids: CASRTPSNEQFF. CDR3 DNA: TGTGCAAGTCGCACACCGTCCAATGAGCAGTTCTTC.

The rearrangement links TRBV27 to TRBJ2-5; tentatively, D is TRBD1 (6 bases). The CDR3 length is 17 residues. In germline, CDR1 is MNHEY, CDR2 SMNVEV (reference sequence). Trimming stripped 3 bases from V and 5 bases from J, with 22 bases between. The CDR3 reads CASSFGWGRGFDETQYF. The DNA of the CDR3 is TGTGCCAGCAGTTTTGGATGGGGCAGGGGTTTTGATGAGACCCAGTACTTC.

CDR3 sequence reads: CASSEGGDSWGYTF. CDR3 DNA sequence: TGTGCCAGCAGTGAAGGCGGAGATTCATGGGGCTACACCTTC. The chain links TRBV6-5 to TRBJ1-2; D is unresolved. CDR1 and CDR2 (germline): MNHEY, SVGAGI. The germline V and J ends were trimmed by 5 bases and 8 bases, with 18 bases remaining between them. The CDR3 extends over 14 amino acids.